A selection of T cell receptor beta chains follows, all from one sample in a study of T cell repertoires in cytomegalovirus infection. A single record per CDR3 protein comes from TCRdb applying MiXCR to the reads. The sample gives 450,000 to 600,000 distinct CDR3 sequences, around 35% of which show up once; roughly 15% is in the top ten. What these receptors recognize is not known. The sample was cultured PBMCs, taken from culture after CMV antigen stimulation. The receptors shown here come from a human donor in good health (CMV status not recorded). Some clones in this sample may be carry-over from other donors' samples. Both conserved end residues are trimmed from each CDR3. Each record gives: J gene, V gene, CDR3 protein.

>TRBJ2-7|TRBV6-2/TRBV6-3
ASQPSGYEQY
>TRBJ1-2|TRBV19
ASSQSNGQETNYGYT
>TRBJ1-2|TRBV12-3/TRBV12-4
ASSSTNRVGGYT
>TRBJ1-3|TRBV7-2
ASSSDRGQAGNTIY
>TRBJ2-1|TRBV11-2
ASTDGTSRRGGYNEQF
>TRBJ2-1|TRBV7-2
ASSMGQNLYNEQF
>TRBJ2-3|TRBV7-3
ASSVTGIDTQY
>TRBJ2-3|TRBV6-6
ASSDRELDTQY
>TRBJ2-7|TRBV20-1
SARDGADTYEQY
>TRBJ2-7|TRBV15
ATTRDGLVEQY
>TRBJ2-3|TRBV7-2
ASSLSRRDTQY
>TRBJ2-3|TRBV7-6
ASSSTSGRYDTQY
>TRBJ2-1|TRBV10-3
AISDLAGGNEQF
>TRBJ2-1|TRBV28
ATERTSYNEQF
>TRBJ2-7|TRBV6-1
ASSSGSEQY
>TRBJ2-3|TRBV7-9
ASSLGASADTQY
>TRBJ2-7|TRBV6-2/TRBV6-3
ASSRDPRLAYEQY